This T cell receptor (beta chain) was recovered during a study of T cell repertoires in cytomegalovirus infection. Study context: CMV epitopes used comprised recently identified HLA-C-restricted ones and well-studied HLA-B-restricted ones.

Of note for this clonotype: Its matching antigen is unknown.

General study points: CMV-specific TCR beta clonotypes restricted by HLA-C dominated the ex vivo response. CMV carriers with the relevant HLA were identified by cumulative public TCR beta family frequency.

One entry per CDR3 protein results from TCRdb running MiXCR on the reads. This sample carries 100,000 or so distinct CDR3 sequences, roughly 40% of them seen once, and the ten largest clones take about three quarters. Trimming removed 4 bases from V and 1 base from J, with 14 bases in between. This CDR3 spans 15 amino acids. Germline CDR1 reads LGHNA; CDR2 reads YNFKEQ. This sequence joins TRBV4-2 and TRBJ2-7, with a weak D call TRBD1 (6 bases). Sample: CD8+ T cells from cultured PBMCs, taken from culture after CMV antigen stimulation. This clonotype was sampled from a human donor in good health (CMV status not recorded). Some clones in this sample may be carry-over from other donors' samples. The CDR3, as DNA: TGTGCCAGCAGCCTTCAACACAGGGCGTCCTACGAGCAGTACTTC. It encodes CASSLQHRASYEQYF.